Sequencing of this T cell receptor (beta chain) was carried out in a study of blood T cell repertoires in COVID-19 (dated by TCRdb to about 2020). At the level of the whole study: Samples covering the acute and convalescent phases of COVID-19 were provided by collaborators in the United States, Italy and Spain. Subjects who had been exposed to COVID-19, were actively infected with it, or had recovered from it provided the deeply sampled blood TCRbeta repertoires that made up the dataset. Nearly every sample came with metadata listing a de-identified subject ID, COVID-19 status, age in years and sex. The prospective study material was composed of cDNA or gDNA derived from T cells, B-cell-depleted T cells, or PBMCs. The repertoires were made available in a free public database intended to serve as a resource for research on the immune response to SARS-CoV-2. Samples came from the ongoing ImmuneRACE study (first 160 participants) plus 1,254 subjects from 6 global collaborators. Where HLA class I and class II types were available, the types were taken from metadata supplied by the sample provider, not from assay-based typing.

Whole blood was collected in K2EDTA tubes by collaborating institutions according to the institutions' own protocols. Collaborator samples were shipped for TCRbeta analysis as frozen whole blood, isolated PBMCs, or DNA extracted from either sample type. The paper as a whole reports these results and caveats: The amount of clinical and demographic metadata varied by source and participant and was provided uncurated.

Concerning this clone itself: It has no known antigen specificity. No much larger clone is present one base from it, and per-base qualities are unavailable.

TCRbeta CDR3 regions were amplified from genomic DNA by means of the immunoSEQ Assay, a bias-controlled multiplex PCR. From the authors' description of their analysis: Nucleated cell counts per sample were estimated from amplification of reference gene primers within the assay. To quantify the absolute abundance of each unique TCRbeta CDR3 rearrangement, sequence reads were collapsed and filtered. For each sample, productive Simpson clonality was calculated as the square root of Simpson's diversity index over productive rearrangements. Here the immuneACCESS table is served through TCRdb, limited to in-frame sequences with V and J called. Missing clones are a known gap in these copies; in checked studies unresolved V genes cover under half, and the rest lacks a known reason. D and trimming come from the DNA, and the V and J calls and clone size come from that table. In all, the sample holds about 230,000 clones, and about four fifths of those were seen once. Together, the top ten hold around 4% of the sample.

The CDR3 has 20 amino acids, counting the end cysteine and phenylalanine. Only the CDR3 DNA stays, 60 bases, in frame from base 1. V ends up 2 bases short and J 1 base short, with an unmatched junction base count of 16. The germline V gene yields SGHDN for CDR1 and FVKESK for CDR2. Input material: peripheral blood. This clonotype was obtained from a man aged 50 to 60 with active or convalescent COVID-19. The chain is made from TRBV14 and TRBJ1-1; 10 bases in between match TRBD1. The CDR3 reads CASSQRAFGTGDRRNTEAFF. The DNA sequence is TGTGCCAGCAGCCAACGGGCTTTCGGGACAGGGGATCGTCGGAACACTGAAGCTTTCTTT.